These 10 T cell receptor beta chains originate from one sample sequenced in a study of blood T cell repertoires in COVID-19. Some clones are missing from TCRdb's copy, which holds only in-frame ones; the method was immunoSEQ multiplex PCR. This table has roughly 250,000 clones, 75% to 90% appearing once. The sequenced sample was PBMCs or T cells enriched from blood (not recorded which). These TCRs come from a woman under 30 who had recovered from COVID-19.

This clone was picked up a small number of times. This rearrangement joins TRBV10-3 to TRBJ1-2; D uncertain. The CDR3 runs 13 residues. Per germline, CDR1 ENHRY and CDR2 SYGVKD. Trimming stripped 6 bases from V and 0 bases from J, with 8 bases between. In nucleotides, the CDR3 is TGTGCCATCAGACGGGATTCTAACTATGGCTACACCTTC. This encodes CAIRRDSNYGYTF.

The chain carries TRBV7-2 and TRBJ1-5; D is undetermined. Trimming took 1 base from V and 9 from J, leaving 7 bases between them. The germline V gene has CDR1 SGHTA and CDR2 FQGNSA. This CDR3 is built from 12 residues. The CDR3 nucleotides read TGTGCCAGCAGCTTAGAGATCGGGCCCCAGCATTTT. This codes for CASSLEIGPQHF.

This chain links TRBV14 with TRBJ1-1; possible D gene TRBD1, 5 bases. V lost 4 bases to trimming and J lost 11 bases, with 20 bases between them. Per the germline V gene, CDR1 is SGHDN and CDR2 is FVKESK. CDR3 length: 14 amino acids. The CDR3 protein is CASSPIGTGRSAFF. The CDR3, as DNA: TGTGCCAGCAGCCCCATTGGTACAGGTCGGTCGGCTTTCTTT.

The genes are TRBV18 and TRBJ2-5; 13 nucleotides line up with TRBD2. The CDR3 contains 17 residues. Looked up from germline, CDR1 is KGHSH and CDR2 is LQKENI. Unmatched junction bases numbered 4, after V lost 0 bases and J lost 3 bases. CDR3 sequence (DNA): TGTGCCAGCTCACCACCCGGACTAGCGGGGGACAAAGAGACCCAGTACTTC. It is translated as CASSPPGLAGDKETQYF. The whole variable domain, remainder taken from reference TRBV18 and TRBJ2-5, is NAGVMQNPRHLVRRRGQEARLRCSPMKGHSHVYWYRQLPEEGLKFMVYLQKENIIDESGMPKERFSAEFPKEGPSILRIQQVVRGDSAAYFCASSPPGLAGDKETQYFGPGTRLLVL.

J is TRBJ1-1 and V is TRBV21-1; the DNA was not compared with TRBD1, the D call given in the table. TRBV21-1 is reported as a pseudogene. The CDR3 contains 14 residues. The CDR3 DNA is TGTGCCAGCAGCCGACTCAGGGGGGACACTGAAGCTTTCTTT. This translates into CASSRLRGDTEAFF.

The V gene is TRBV5-4, the J gene TRBJ2-1; 7 nucleotides align to TRBD2. Germline V gene sequence: CDR1 SGHNT, CDR2 YYREEE (reference sequence). The J segment lost 2 bases and the V segment lost 4 bases, leaving 9 bases of the junction unmatched. The CDR3 is 16 residues long. The CDR3 protein is CASSASSGNTYNEQFF. CDR3 nucleotides: TGTGCCAGCAGCGCCTCTAGCGGAAACACCTACAATGAGCAGTTCTTC.

The chain recombines TRBV4-2 with TRBJ1-2; a weak D match, TRBD1 (5 bases). Trimming shortened V by 0 bases and J by 3 bases, and 17 bases separated the two germline ends. Looked up from germline, CDR1 is LGHNA and CDR2 is YNFKEQ. The CDR3 length is 17 residues. CDR3: CASSQDRGTAGDYGYTF. DNA of the CDR3: TGTGCCAGCAGCCAAGATCGGGGGACGGCTGGTGACTATGGCTACACCTTC.

The chain links TRBV10-3 to TRBJ2-2, with 11 bases matching TRBD2. Losses at the gene ends were 9 bases for V and 3 bases for J; bases not matched to a gene: 3. Germline V gene data show CDR1 as ENHRY and CDR2 as SYGVKD. CDR3 length: 14 residues. Written as DNA, the CDR3 is TGTGCCATTAGCGGGGGGGTTTACACCGGGGAGCTGTTTTTT. Translated: CAISGGVYTGELFF.

This clone appeared a single time. The rearrangement uses TRBV12-5 and TRBJ2-1, with 8 bases aligning to TRBD2. V lost 4 bases to trimming and J lost 6 bases; unmatched junction nucleotides: 2. CDR1 and CDR2 (germline): LGHNT, FRNRAP. The CDR3 consists of 13 residues. The DNA for the CDR3 is TGTGCTAGTGGTTCCGGGGGGGGCAATGAGCAGTTCTTC. Protein product: CASGSGGGNEQFF. Variable domain in full (rest from reference TRBV12-5 and TRBJ2-1): DARVTQTPRHKVTEMGQEVTMRCQPILGHNTVFWYRQTMMQGLELLAYFRNRAPLDDSGMPKDRFSAEMPDATLATLKIQPSEPRDSAVYFCASGSGGGNEQFFGPGTRLTVL.

The V and J genes are TRBV12-5 and TRBJ1-3; 8 bases align to TRBD1. This CDR3 is built from 16 residues. The germline V gene encodes CDR1 LGHNT and CDR2 FRNRAP. After removal of 1 base from V and 6 bases from J, the junction contained 8 bases not matched to a gene. For the CDR3, the DNA is TGTGCTAGTGGTTTGGGACAGGGGTTAAGTGAAAACACCATATATTTT. Its protein is CASGLGQGLSENTIYF.